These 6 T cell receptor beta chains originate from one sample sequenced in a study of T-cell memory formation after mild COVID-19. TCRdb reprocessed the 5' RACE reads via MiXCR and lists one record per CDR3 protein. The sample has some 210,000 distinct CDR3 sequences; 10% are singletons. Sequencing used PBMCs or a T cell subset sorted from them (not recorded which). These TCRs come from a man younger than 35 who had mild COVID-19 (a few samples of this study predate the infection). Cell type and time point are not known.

The CDR3: CASRGGEAGELFF. CDR3 DNA: TGTGCCAGCAGAGGGGGAGAGGCCGGGGAGCTGTTTTTT. V is TRBV2 and J is TRBJ2-2, with D maybe TRBD1 (6 bases). CDR1 is SNHLY, CDR2 FYNNEI, per germline. V lost 6 bases and J 6 bases, leaving 11 bases between the germline ends. This CDR3 has 13 residues.

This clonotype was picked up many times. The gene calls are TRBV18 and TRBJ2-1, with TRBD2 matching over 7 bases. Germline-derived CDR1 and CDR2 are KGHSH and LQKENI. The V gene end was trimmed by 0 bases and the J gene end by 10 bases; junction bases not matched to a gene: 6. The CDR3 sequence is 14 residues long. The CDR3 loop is CASSPPASGGEQFF. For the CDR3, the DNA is TGTGCCAGCTCACCACCCGCTAGCGGAGGGGAGCAGTTCTTC.

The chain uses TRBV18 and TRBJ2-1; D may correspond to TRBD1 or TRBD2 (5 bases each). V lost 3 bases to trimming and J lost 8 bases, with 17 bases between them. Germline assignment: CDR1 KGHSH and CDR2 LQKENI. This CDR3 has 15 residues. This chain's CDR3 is CASSPRGPPLHEQFF. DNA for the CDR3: TGTGCCAGCTCACCCCGGGGACCACCCCTACATGAGCAGTTCTTC.

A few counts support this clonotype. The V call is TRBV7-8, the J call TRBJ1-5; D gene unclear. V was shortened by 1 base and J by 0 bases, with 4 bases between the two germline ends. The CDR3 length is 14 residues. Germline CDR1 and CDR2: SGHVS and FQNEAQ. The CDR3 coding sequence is TGTGCCAGCAGCTTAGACAGTAGCAATCAGCCCCAGCATTTT. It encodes CASSLDSSNQPQHF.

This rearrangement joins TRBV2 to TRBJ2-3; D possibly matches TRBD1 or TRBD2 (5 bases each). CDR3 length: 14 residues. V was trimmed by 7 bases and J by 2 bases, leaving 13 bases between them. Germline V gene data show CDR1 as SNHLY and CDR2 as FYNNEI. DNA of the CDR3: TGTGCCAGCATTCCCCGGGGCGACACAGATACGCAGTATTTT. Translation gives CASIPRGDTDTQYF.

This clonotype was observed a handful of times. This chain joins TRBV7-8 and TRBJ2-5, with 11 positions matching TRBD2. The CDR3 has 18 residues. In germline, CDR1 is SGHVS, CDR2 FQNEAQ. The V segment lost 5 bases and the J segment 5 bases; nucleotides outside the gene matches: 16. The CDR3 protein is CASSRRGLAVRQGETQYF. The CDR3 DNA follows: TGTGCCAGCAGCCGCCGGGGACTAGCGGTGAGACAGGGGGAGACCCAGTACTTC.